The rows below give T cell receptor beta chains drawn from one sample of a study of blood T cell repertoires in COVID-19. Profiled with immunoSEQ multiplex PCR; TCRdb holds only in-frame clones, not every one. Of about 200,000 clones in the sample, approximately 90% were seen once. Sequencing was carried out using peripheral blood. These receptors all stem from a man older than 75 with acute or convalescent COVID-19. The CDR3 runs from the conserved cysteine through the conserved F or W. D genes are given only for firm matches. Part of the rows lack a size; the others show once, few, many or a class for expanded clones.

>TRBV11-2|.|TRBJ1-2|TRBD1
TGTGCCAGCAGCCGGGACAGGGTCAGCTATGGCTACACCTTC
CASSRDRVSYGYTF
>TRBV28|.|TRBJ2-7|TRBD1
TGTGCCAGCAGTATATTAGGGACAGGGTTTCGTAGGCAGTACTTC
CASSILGTGFRRQYF
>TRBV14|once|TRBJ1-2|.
TGTGCCAAAACAGGGATCCGCGGGGGCTACTATGGCTACACCTTC
CAKTGIRGGYYGYTF
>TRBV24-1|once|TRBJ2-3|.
TGTGCCACCAGTGACCACGGGACTGGGCGGGATACGCAGTATTTT
CATSDHGTGRDTQYF
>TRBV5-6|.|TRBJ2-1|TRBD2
TGTGCCAGCAGCTTGGGCGGGGGCTACAATGAGCAGTTCTTC
CASSLGGGYNEQFF
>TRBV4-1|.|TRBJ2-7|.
TGCGCCAGCAGCCCCTCGTCCTCCTACGAGCAGTACTTC
CASSPSSSYEQYF
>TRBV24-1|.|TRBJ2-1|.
TGTGCCACCAGTGACAGGACAGCTCTCTCCTACAATGAGCAGTTCTTC
CATSDRTALSYNEQFF
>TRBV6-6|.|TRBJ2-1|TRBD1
TGTGCCAGCAGTCAAACCGGGACAGGGAGTCTCGACAATGAGCAGTTCTTC
CASSQTGTGSLDNEQFF
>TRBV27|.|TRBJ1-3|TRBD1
TGTGCCAGCAGTTCAGAAGGGGGCTTTTCTGGAAACACCATATATTTT
CASSSEGGFSGNTIYF
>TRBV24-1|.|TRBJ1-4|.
TGTGCCACCAGTGATGGAGCTGCAACTAATGAAAAACTGTTTTTT
CATSDGAATNEKLFF
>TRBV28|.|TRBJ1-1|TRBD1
TGTGCCAGCATAGGACAGGGGCCAAGCACTGAAGCTTTCTTT
CASIGQGPSTEAFF
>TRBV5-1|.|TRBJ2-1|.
TGCGCCAGCAGCTTGTTAGCGGTGAGCTCCTACAATGAGCAGTTCTTC
CASSLLAVSSYNEQFF
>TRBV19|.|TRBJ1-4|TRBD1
TGTGCCAGTAGTATTAAACAGGGGGCCGTTGAAAAACTGTTTTTT
CASSIKQGAVEKLFF
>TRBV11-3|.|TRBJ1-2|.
TGTGCCAGCAGCTCTAACTGGGGCTACACCTTC
CASSSNWGYTF
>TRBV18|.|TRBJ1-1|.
TGTGCCAGCTCCGAAGGGGGTAACACTGAAGCTTTCTTT
CASSEGGNTEAFF
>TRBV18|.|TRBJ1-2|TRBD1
TGTGCCAGCTCAATTCAAATTGGACAGGGCGGTGGCTACACCTTC
CASSIQIGQGGGYTF
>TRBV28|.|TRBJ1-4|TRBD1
TGTGCCAGCGGGGGAACAGGGGGCTGGGAAAAACTGTTTTTT
CASGGTGGWEKLFF
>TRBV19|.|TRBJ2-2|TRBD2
TGTGCCAGTAGTTCTAGCGGGAGGTCGAACACCGGGGAGCTGTTTTTT
CASSSSGRSNTGELFF
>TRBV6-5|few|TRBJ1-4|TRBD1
TGTGCCAGCAGGCAGACAGGGGGCTCGGGTGAAAAACTGTTTTTT
CASRQTGGSGEKLFF
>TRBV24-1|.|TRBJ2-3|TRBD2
TGTGCCACCAGTGATATAACTAGCGGGAGTTTAGATACGCAGTATTTT
CATSDITSGSLDTQYF
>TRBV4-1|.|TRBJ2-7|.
TGCGCCAGCATTGAGTTCTACGAGCAGTACTTC
CASIEFYEQYF
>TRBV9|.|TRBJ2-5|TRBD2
TGTGCCAGCAGCGTAGGCGGGAGCGGCCCTGAGACCCAGTACTTC
CASSVGGSGPETQYF
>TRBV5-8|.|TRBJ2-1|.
TGTGCCAGCAGCTTTCTCGGGATAACTTTCGGAGAGCAGTTCTTC
CASSFLGITFGEQFF
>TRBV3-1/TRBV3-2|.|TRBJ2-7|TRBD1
TGTGCCAGCAGCCGATTTTCGGACAGGGGGCTAACCTACGAGCAGTACTTC
CASSRFSDRGLTYEQYF
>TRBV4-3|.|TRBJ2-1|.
TGCGCCAGCAGCCAATTCGGCGGCTACAATGAGCAGTTCTTC
CASSQFGGYNEQFF
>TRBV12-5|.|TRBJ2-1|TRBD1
TGTGCTAGTGGTTTGGTCGGACAGGGTGGAGTCAATGAGCAGTTCTTC
CASGLVGQGGVNEQFF
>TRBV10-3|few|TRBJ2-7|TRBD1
TGTGCCATCAATGGCCAGGGGGACTACGAGCAGTACTTC
CAINGQGDYEQYF
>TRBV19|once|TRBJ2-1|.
TGTGCCAGTAGGGGGGGATCTGTGGTTGAGCAGTTCTTC
CASRGGSVVEQFF
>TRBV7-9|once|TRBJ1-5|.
TGTGCCAGCAGCTTAGGCAGTGTTAGCAATCAGCCCCAGCATTTT
CASSLGSVSNQPQHF
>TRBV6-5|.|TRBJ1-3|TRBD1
TGTGCCAGCAGTTACTCCGGCAGGGGGGAAAACACCATATATTTT
CASSYSGRGENTIYF
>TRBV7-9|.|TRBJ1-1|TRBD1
TGTGCCAGCAGCTCGTACAGGGGAGGCACTGAAGCTTTCTTT
CASSSYRGGTEAFF
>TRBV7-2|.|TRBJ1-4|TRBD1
TGTGCCAGCAGCCAATGGGACAGATCTAATGAAAAACTGTTTTTT
CASSQWDRSNEKLFF
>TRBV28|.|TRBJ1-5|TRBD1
TGTGCCAGCAGACCGACAGGGGGGAGGCAGCCCCAGCATTTT
CASRPTGGRQPQHF
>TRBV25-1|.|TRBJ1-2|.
TGTGCCAGCAGTCCCACGGGGGAGTATGGCTACACCTTC
CASSPTGEYGYTF
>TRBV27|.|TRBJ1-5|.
TGTGCCACCCGCGGGAGGGAATGGGATCAGCCCCAGCATTTT
CATRGREWDQPQHF
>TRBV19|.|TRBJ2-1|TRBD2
TGTGCCAGTAGACCGGGACTAGCGGGACTGGGTGAGCAGTTCTTC
CASRPGLAGLGEQFF
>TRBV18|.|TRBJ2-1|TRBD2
TGTGCCAGCTCAAGACCCGGGACTAGCGGGAGGACCTTAACCTACAATGAGCAGTTCTTC
CASSRPGTSGRTLTYNEQFF
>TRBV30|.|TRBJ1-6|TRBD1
TGTGCCTGGAGAGGACAGGGAAATTCACCCCTCCACTTT
CAWRGQGNSPLHF
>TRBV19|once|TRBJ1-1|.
TGTGCCAGTAGTATGGCCGTTATGAACACTGAAGCTTTCTTT
CASSMAVMNTEAFF
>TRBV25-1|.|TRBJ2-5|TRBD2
TGTGCCAGCAGTGAACCCCGGGGGGGGCCTGAGACCCAGTACTTC
CASSEPRGGPETQYF